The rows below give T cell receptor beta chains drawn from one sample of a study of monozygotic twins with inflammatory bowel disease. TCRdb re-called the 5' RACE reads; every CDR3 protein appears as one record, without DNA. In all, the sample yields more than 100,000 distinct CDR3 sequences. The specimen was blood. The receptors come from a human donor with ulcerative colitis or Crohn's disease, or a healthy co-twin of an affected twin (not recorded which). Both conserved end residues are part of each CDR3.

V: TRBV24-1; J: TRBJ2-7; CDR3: CATSDHRETYEQYF
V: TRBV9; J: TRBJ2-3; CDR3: CASSVEGRTDTQYF
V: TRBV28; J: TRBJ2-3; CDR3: CASSLDLGTAGTDTQYF
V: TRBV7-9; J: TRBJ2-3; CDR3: CASRRGGSTDTQYF
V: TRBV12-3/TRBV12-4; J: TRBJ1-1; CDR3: CASSLDRQYTEAFF
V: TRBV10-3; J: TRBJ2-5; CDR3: CAIRDSGTAKETQYF
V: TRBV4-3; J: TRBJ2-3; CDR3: CASSRTGLAATDTQYF
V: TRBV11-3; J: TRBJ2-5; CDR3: CASSLGDSYQETQYF
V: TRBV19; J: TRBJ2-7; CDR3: CASSVSAGNFYEQYF
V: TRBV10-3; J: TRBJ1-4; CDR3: CAISGQAGEKLFF
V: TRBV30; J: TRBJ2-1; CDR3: CAWSPVSEQFF
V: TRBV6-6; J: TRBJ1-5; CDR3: CASSPDREFQPQHF
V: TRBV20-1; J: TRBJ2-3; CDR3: CSATSGGATTDTQYF
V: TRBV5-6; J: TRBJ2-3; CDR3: CASSLRGPTDTQYF
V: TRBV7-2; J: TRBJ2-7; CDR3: CASSPLLAGAVEQYF
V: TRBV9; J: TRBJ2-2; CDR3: CASSVEVLGFTPGELFF
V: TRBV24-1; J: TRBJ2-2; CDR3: CATRNPGGELFF
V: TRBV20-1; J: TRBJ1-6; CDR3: CSARDMMVPLHF
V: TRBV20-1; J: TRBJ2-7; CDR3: CSASTGITYEQYF
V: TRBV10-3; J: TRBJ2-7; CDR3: CAISEAPRGGYNYYEQYF
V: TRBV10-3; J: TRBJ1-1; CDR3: CAISEPGRSNTEAFF
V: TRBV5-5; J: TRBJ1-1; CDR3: CASRRPWEGMSAEAFF
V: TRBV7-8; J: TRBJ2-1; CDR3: CASSLGRTRSYNEQFF
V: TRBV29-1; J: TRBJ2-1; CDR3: CSESRTHYNEQFF
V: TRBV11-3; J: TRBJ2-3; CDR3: CASSSPAGADTQYF
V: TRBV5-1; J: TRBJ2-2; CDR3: CASLPLGTGELFF
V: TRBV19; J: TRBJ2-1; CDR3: CASSAPGRTFWDEQFF
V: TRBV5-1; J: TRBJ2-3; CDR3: CASSSDRGSQDTQYF
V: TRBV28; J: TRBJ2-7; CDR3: CASQPSGRIYEQYF
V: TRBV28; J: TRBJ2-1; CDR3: CASSPPGASGEYNEQFF
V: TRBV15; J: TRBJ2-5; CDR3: CATSRVAWTDNREETQYF
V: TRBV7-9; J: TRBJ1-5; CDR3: CASSSGQAYNQPQHF
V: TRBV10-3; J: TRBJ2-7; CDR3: CATQWTPGPYEQYF
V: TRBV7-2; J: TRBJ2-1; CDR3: CASSLEATSGWGEQFF
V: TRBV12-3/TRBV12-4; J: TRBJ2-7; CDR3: CASTQTAVSYEQYF
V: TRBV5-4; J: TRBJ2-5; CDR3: CASSSLTQGAGETQYF
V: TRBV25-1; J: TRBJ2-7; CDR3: CASSEGQGGTYEQYF
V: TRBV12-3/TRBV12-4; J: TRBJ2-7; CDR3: CASSSGIRSEQYF
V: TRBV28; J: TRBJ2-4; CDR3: CASSLTGTTKNIQYF
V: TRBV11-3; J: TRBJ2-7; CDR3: CASSLSPNYEQYF
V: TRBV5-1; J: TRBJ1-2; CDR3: CASSWDSPVNYGYTF
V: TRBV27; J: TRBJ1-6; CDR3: CASTAGVDNSPLHF
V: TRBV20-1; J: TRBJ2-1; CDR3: CSARPLTSGRYNEQFF
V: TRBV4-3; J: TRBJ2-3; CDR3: CASSLRQGAVNTQYF
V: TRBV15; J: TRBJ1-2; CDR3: CATSRVGQGNGYTF
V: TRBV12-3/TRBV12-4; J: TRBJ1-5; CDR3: CASSEGTDSNQPQHF
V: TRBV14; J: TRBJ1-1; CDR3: CASSTGWGTEAFF
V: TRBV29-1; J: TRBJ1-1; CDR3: CSVHRGPNTEAFF
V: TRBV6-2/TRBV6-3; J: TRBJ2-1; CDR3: CASSYGYSDEQFF
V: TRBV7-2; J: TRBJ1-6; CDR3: CASSSDGRRNSPLHF
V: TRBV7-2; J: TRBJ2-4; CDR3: CASSTGGGNIQYF
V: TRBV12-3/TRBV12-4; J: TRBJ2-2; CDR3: CASGSPEAGVNTGELFF